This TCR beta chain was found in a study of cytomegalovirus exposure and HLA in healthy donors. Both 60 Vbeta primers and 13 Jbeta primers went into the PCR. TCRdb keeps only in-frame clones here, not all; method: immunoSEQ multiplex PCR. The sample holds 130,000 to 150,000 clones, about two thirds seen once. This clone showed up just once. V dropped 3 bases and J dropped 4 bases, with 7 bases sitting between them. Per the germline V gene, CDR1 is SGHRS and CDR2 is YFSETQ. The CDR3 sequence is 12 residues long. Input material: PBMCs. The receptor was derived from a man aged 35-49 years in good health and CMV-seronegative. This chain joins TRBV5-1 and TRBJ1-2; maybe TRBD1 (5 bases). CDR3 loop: CASSSDSYGYTF. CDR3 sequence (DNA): TGCGCCAGCAGCTCAGACAGCTATGGCTACACCTTC.